A selection of T cell receptor beta chains follows, all from one sample in a study of T cells in Graves' hyperthyroidism and ophthalmopathy. TCRdb recomputed calls from the multiplex PCR reads with MiXCR, one row per CDR3 protein. The top ten clones hold 31% of a sample with just under 750,000 distinct CDR3 sequences, just over 35% of them seen once. The material sequenced was blood. These receptors all come from a middle-aged woman with Graves' hyperthyroidism. CDR3s include the opening cysteine and the closing phenylalanine or tryptophan. Fields, in order: clone size, V gene, D gene, J gene, CDR3 protein, CDR3 DNA. D genes are given only for firm matches. Clone size appears in some rows only: once, few, many, or a class for an expanded clone.

abundance: many; v_gene: TRBV20-1; d_gene: TRBD2; j_gene: TRBJ2-5; CDR3aa: CSAPGTSGGQETQYF; CDR3nt: TGCAGTGCTCCCGGGACTAGCGGGGGCCAAGAGACCCAGTACTTC
abundance: .; v_gene: TRBV11-3; d_gene: .; j_gene: TRBJ2-7; CDR3aa: CASSSPGLRAKYEQYF; CDR3nt: TGTGCCAGCAGTTCGCCGGGACTCCGCGCTAAATACGAGCAGTACTTC
abundance: .; v_gene: TRBV9; d_gene: .; j_gene: TRBJ2-2; CDR3aa: CASSVNNREPPNTGELFF; CDR3nt: TGTGCCAGCAGCGTGAACAACAGGGAACCTCCAAACACCGGGGAGCTGTTTTTT
abundance: .; v_gene: TRBV7-9; d_gene: .; j_gene: TRBJ2-2; CDR3aa: CASSEHRVFTGELFF; CDR3nt: TGTGCCAGCAGCGAACACAGGGTTTTCACCGGGGAGCTGTTTTTT
abundance: .; v_gene: TRBV10-3; d_gene: .; j_gene: TRBJ1-2; CDR3aa: CAISDTRGGEGYTF; CDR3nt: TGTGCCATCAGTGATACGAGGGGCGGGGAGGGCTACACCTTC
abundance: few; v_gene: TRBV20-1; d_gene: .; j_gene: TRBJ2-5; CDR3aa: CSAGRGKETQYF; CDR3nt: TGCAGTGCCGGTCGAGGGAAAGAGACCCAGTACTTC
abundance: .; v_gene: TRBV14; d_gene: TRBD2; j_gene: TRBJ2-5; CDR3aa: CASSPRLAGNQETQYF; CDR3nt: TGTGCCAGCAGTCCAAGACTAGCGGGGAACCAAGAGACCCAGTACTTC
abundance: .; v_gene: TRBV7-8; d_gene: TRBD2; j_gene: TRBJ2-5; CDR3aa: CASSLGAGGPLRETQYF; CDR3nt: TGTGCCAGCAGTTTGGGCGCGGGAGGGCCTCTCCGGGAGACCCAGTACTTC
abundance: many; v_gene: TRBV20-1; d_gene: TRBD2; j_gene: TRBJ2-5; CDR3aa: CSASAPGLKTQYF; CDR3nt: TGCAGTGCTAGTGCGCCGGGACTAAAGACCCAGTACTTC
abundance: few; v_gene: TRBV6-1; d_gene: TRBD1; j_gene: TRBJ1-5; CDR3aa: CASRRGQGNQPQHF; CDR3nt: TGTGCCAGCAGAAGGGGGCAGGGCAATCAGCCCCAGCATTTT
abundance: .; v_gene: TRBV7-2; d_gene: .; j_gene: TRBJ2-2; CDR3aa: CASSSPGGGYTGELFF; CDR3nt: TGTGCCAGCAGCTCCCCAGGAGGGGGCTACACCGGGGAGCTGTTTTTT
abundance: .; v_gene: TRBV6-5; d_gene: .; j_gene: TRBJ2-7; CDR3aa: CASSYSVRSGQDEQYF; CDR3nt: TGTGCCAGCAGTTACTCGGTCCGCTCGGGACAAGACGAGCAGTACTTC
abundance: few; v_gene: TRBV19; d_gene: .; j_gene: TRBJ1-2; CDR3aa: CAWRVAGTYGYTF; CDR3nt: TGTGCCTGGAGGGTGGCAGGGACCTATGGCTACACCTTC
abundance: .; v_gene: TRBV20-1; d_gene: .; j_gene: TRBJ1-5; CDR3aa: CSARGDFTSNQPQHF; CDR3nt: TGCAGTGCTAGAGGGGATTTTACGAGCAATCAGCCCCAGCATTTT
abundance: once; v_gene: TRBV7-8; d_gene: TRBD1; j_gene: TRBJ1-2; CDR3aa: CASSPYRGYGGYTF; CDR3nt: TGTGCCAGCAGTCCTTACAGGGGCTACGGTGGCTACACCTTC
abundance: .; v_gene: TRBV6-2/TRBV6-3; d_gene: TRBD1; j_gene: TRBJ1-2; CDR3aa: CASSYSLTGDSYGYTF; CDR3nt: TGTGCCAGCAGTTACTCTCTGACCGGGGACAGCTATGGCTACACCTTC
abundance: .; v_gene: TRBV10-3; d_gene: .; j_gene: TRBJ2-2; CDR3aa: CAIQGTGELFF; CDR3nt: TGTGCCATCCAAGGAACCGGGGAGCTGTTTTTT
abundance: .; v_gene: TRBV19; d_gene: TRBD2; j_gene: TRBJ2-5; CDR3aa: CASSKYGLAETQYF; CDR3nt: TGTGCCAGTAGTAAATACGGACTAGCAGAGACCCAGTACTTC
abundance: few; v_gene: TRBV19; d_gene: .; j_gene: TRBJ1-2; CDR3aa: CASTPWGFSVYGYTF; CDR3nt: TGTGCCAGTACCCCATGGGGGTTCTCGGTGTATGGCTACACCTTC
abundance: .; v_gene: TRBV7-2; d_gene: .; j_gene: TRBJ1-5; CDR3aa: CATNSNRASGKDQPQHF; CDR3nt: TGTGCCACCAATTCGAATCGGGCTTCAGGAAAAGATCAGCCCCAGCATTTT
abundance: once; v_gene: TRBV29-1; d_gene: TRBD1; j_gene: TRBJ1-5; CDR3aa: CSVTHSGGGGNQPQHF; CDR3nt: TGCAGCGTCACGCATTCAGGGGGCGGAGGCAATCAGCCCCAGCATTTT
abundance: .; v_gene: TRBV6-1; d_gene: TRBD2; j_gene: TRBJ2-7; CDR3aa: CASSEGVSSGEQHF; CDR3nt: TGTGCCAGCAGTGAAGGGGTGTCTAGCGGCGAGCAGCACTTC
abundance: .; v_gene: TRBV18; d_gene: .; j_gene: TRBJ2-7; CDR3aa: CASSRTGVSYEQYF; CDR3nt: TGTGCCAGCTCAAGAACAGGTGTCTCCTACGAGCAGTACTTC
abundance: few; v_gene: TRBV7-8; d_gene: .; j_gene: TRBJ1-4; CDR3aa: CASSPRQPATNEKLFF; CDR3nt: TGTGCCAGCAGCCCGAGACAGCCTGCAACTAATGAAAAACTGTTTTTT
abundance: many; v_gene: TRBV24-1; d_gene: .; j_gene: TRBJ1-2; CDR3aa: CATSDNRLIYGYTF; CDR3nt: TGTGCCACCAGTGACAATCGACTCATTTATGGCTACACCTTC
abundance: .; v_gene: TRBV28; d_gene: TRBD1; j_gene: TRBJ2-7; CDR3aa: CASSLPTGEDEQYF; CDR3nt: TGTGCCAGCAGTTTACCGACAGGGGAGGACGAGCAGTACTTC
abundance: .; v_gene: TRBV12-3/TRBV12-4; d_gene: .; j_gene: TRBJ2-2; CDR3aa: CASSPRTGTGSCFF; CDR3nt: .
abundance: .; v_gene: TRBV20-1; d_gene: .; j_gene: TRBJ1-6; CDR3aa: CSARADSSYNSPLHF; CDR3nt: TGCAGTGCTAGAGCGGACAGCTCCTATAATTCACCCCTCCACTTT
abundance: few; v_gene: TRBV7-9; d_gene: TRBD2; j_gene: TRBJ2-3; CDR3aa: CASSLSGGSTDTQYF; CDR3nt: TGTGCCAGCAGCTTATCGGGGGGGAGCACAGATACGCAGTATTTT
abundance: .; v_gene: TRBV19; d_gene: .; j_gene: TRBJ1-2; CDR3aa: CASSIDTGELYGHTF; CDR3nt: TGTGCCAGTAGTATAGATACAGGAGAACTCTATGGCCACACCTTC
abundance: .; v_gene: TRBV6-2/TRBV6-3; d_gene: .; j_gene: TRBJ1-1; CDR3aa: CASRDYRVEDTEAFF; CDR3nt: TGTGCCAGCAGAGACTACAGGGTTGAGGACACTGAAGCTTTCTTT
abundance: .; v_gene: TRBV7-6; d_gene: TRBD1; j_gene: TRBJ2-2; CDR3aa: CASSGQVHTGELFF; CDR3nt: TGTGCCAGCAGTGGACAGGTCCACACCGGGGAGCTGTTTTTT
abundance: .; v_gene: TRBV19; d_gene: .; j_gene: TRBJ2-2; CDR3aa: CASSPFGSGELFF; CDR3nt: TGTGCCAGTAGTCCTTTTGGGTCCGGGGAGCTGTTTTTT
abundance: few; v_gene: TRBV15; d_gene: .; j_gene: TRBJ2-2; CDR3aa: CATSNNRANTGELFF; CDR3nt: TGTGCCACCAGCAACAACAGAGCGAACACCGGGGAGCTGTTTTTT
abundance: .; v_gene: TRBV5-6; d_gene: .; j_gene: TRBJ2-7; CDR3aa: CASSSEYPYQQYF; CDR3nt: TGTGCCAGCAGCTCCGAATATCCCTACCAGCAGTACTTC
abundance: .; v_gene: TRBV28; d_gene: TRBD1; j_gene: TRBJ1-4; CDR3aa: CASSHRDSYEKLFF; CDR3nt: TGTGCCAGCAGTCACCGGGACAGCTATGAAAAACTGTTTTTT
abundance: .; v_gene: TRBV20-1; d_gene: .; j_gene: TRBJ2-3; CDR3aa: CSARDVVGGSTDTQYF; CDR3nt: TGCAGTGCTAGAGATGTAGTCGGGGGAAGCACAGATACGCAGTATTTT
abundance: many; v_gene: TRBV10-2; d_gene: TRBD1; j_gene: TRBJ2-6; CDR3aa: CASRRGQGTNVLTF; CDR3nt: TGCGCCAGCAGGAGGGGACAGGGGACCAACGTCCTGACTTTC
abundance: many; v_gene: TRBV9; d_gene: .; j_gene: TRBJ2-6; CDR3aa: CASSARISGANVLTF; CDR3nt: TGTGCCAGCAGCGCCAGGATTTCTGGGGCCAACGTCCTGACTTTC
abundance: many; v_gene: TRBV7-2; d_gene: .; j_gene: TRBJ2-7; CDR3aa: CASSLEGGWQYF; CDR3nt: TGTGCCAGCAGCTTAGAGGGGGGCTGGCAGTACTTC
abundance: .; v_gene: TRBV2; d_gene: .; j_gene: TRBJ1-2; CDR3aa: CASSLTAIYGYTF; CDR3nt: TGTGCCAGCAGTTTGACAGCAATCTATGGCTACACCTTC
abundance: .; v_gene: TRBV19; d_gene: .; j_gene: TRBJ1-2; CDR3aa: CASSIGFREYGYTF; CDR3nt: TGTGCCAGTAGTATAGGGTTCAGGGAATACGGCTACACCTTC
abundance: many; v_gene: TRBV19; d_gene: TRBD2; j_gene: TRBJ2-7; CDR3aa: CASSPRLAGGYEQYF; CDR3nt: TGTGCCAGTAGTCCCCGACTAGCGGGGGGCTACGAGCAGTACTTC
abundance: .; v_gene: TRBV20-1; d_gene: .; j_gene: TRBJ1-2; CDR3aa: CSARIPGHGYTF; CDR3nt: TGCAGTGCTAGAATTCCTGGGCATGGCTACACCTTC
abundance: many; v_gene: TRBV7-9; d_gene: TRBD1; j_gene: TRBJ1-2; CDR3aa: CASSQAGQGSYTF; CDR3nt: TGTGCCAGCAGCCAGGCGGGACAGGGGAGCTACACCTTC
abundance: few; v_gene: TRBV20-1; d_gene: TRBD1; j_gene: TRBJ1-1; CDR3aa: CSTPWRRGGMNTEAFF; CDR3nt: TGCAGCACTCCGTGGCGGAGAGGGGGCATGAACACTGAAGCTTTCTTT
abundance: .; v_gene: TRBV19; d_gene: .; j_gene: TRBJ2-1; CDR3aa: CASSIVAGAVEQFF; CDR3nt: TGTGCCAGTAGTATAGTGGCGGGGGCCGTGGAGCAGTTCTTC
abundance: once; v_gene: TRBV28; d_gene: TRBD2; j_gene: TRBJ2-7; CDR3aa: CASRFTVAGHYEQYF; CDR3nt: TGTGCCAGCAGATTTACGGTAGCGGGACACTACGAGCAGTACTTC
abundance: .; v_gene: TRBV9; d_gene: TRBD1; j_gene: TRBJ1-5; CDR3aa: CASSSGTGNSNQPQHF; CDR3nt: TGTGCCAGCTCATCTGGGACAGGTAATAGCAATCAGCCCCAGCATTTT
abundance: .; v_gene: TRBV25-1; d_gene: TRBD1; j_gene: TRBJ1-2; CDR3aa: CASRVPGQEKPGGYTF; CDR3nt: TGTGCCAGTAGGGTCCCAGGACAGGAGAAGCCGGGAGGCTACACCTTC
abundance: many; v_gene: TRBV7-2; d_gene: .; j_gene: TRBJ2-2; CDR3aa: CASSLAGRGNTGELFF; CDR3nt: TGTGCCAGCAGCCTCGCAGGGCGGGGGAACACCGGGGAGCTGTTTTTT
abundance: many; v_gene: TRBV19; d_gene: .; j_gene: TRBJ2-7; CDR3aa: CASTTGAQGEQYF; CDR3nt: TGTGCCAGTACCACGGGGGCGCAAGGAGAGCAGTACTTC
abundance: .; v_gene: TRBV4-1; d_gene: .; j_gene: TRBJ2-7; CDR3aa: CASSLIADISYEQYF; CDR3nt: TGCGCCAGCAGTCTGATAGCGGATATCTCCTACGAGCAGTACTTC